The T cell receptor beta chain described here comes from a study of shared clonotypes between healthy human individuals. General observations from the study: Around 4.9% of naive CD4 clonotypes were shared across four donors.

Every donor, a Caucasian adult, lived in Nashville, Tennessee. Naive CD45RA+ and memory CD45RA-negative subsets were split from CD4+ cells. Assay: immunoSEQ multiplex PCR; the TCRdb copy retains only in-frame clones and omits some. The data show 2,100,000 or so clones, about 94% seen once. Looked up from germline, CDR1 is MNHEY and CDR2 is SVGAGI. Trimming removed 7 bases from V and 5 bases from J, with 20 bases in between. There are 15 residues in the CDR3. Notes on this clone: Its antigen is currently unknown.

The source material was naive CD4+ T cells sorted from blood. The sample's subset: CD45RA+ positively selected. The genes are TRBV6-5 and TRBJ1-1, with D possibly being TRBD1 (5 bases). The TCR originated in a man between 18 and 35 years old in good health. Here the CDR3 reads CASTSPSGRRTEAFF. The CDR3 region has the DNA TGTGCCAGCACCTCCCCTTCAGGGAGACGGACTGAAGCTTTCTTT.